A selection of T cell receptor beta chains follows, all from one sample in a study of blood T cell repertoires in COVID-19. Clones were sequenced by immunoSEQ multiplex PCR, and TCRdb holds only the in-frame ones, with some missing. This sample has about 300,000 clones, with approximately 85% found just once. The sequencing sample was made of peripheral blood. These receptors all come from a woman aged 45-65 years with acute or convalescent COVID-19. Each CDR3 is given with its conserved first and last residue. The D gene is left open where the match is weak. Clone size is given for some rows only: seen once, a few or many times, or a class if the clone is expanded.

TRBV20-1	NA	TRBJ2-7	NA	CSASDTDRLSYEQYF	TGCAGTGCTAGTGATACAGACAGGTTATCCTACGAGCAGTACTTC
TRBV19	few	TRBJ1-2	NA	CASGRQGNYGYTF	TGTGCCAGTGGGCGGCAGGGAAACTATGGCTACACCTTC
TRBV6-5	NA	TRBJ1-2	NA	CASSSTGPYGYTF	TGTGCCAGCAGTTCCACAGGGCCCTATGGCTACACCTTC
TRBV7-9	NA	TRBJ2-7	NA	CASSLTDSSYEQYF	TGTGCCAGCAGCTTAACGGACAGTTCCTACGAGCAGTACTTC
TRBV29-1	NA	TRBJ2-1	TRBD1	CSVVDRGLGEQFF	TGCAGCGTTGTGGACAGGGGGCTGGGTGAGCAGTTCTTC
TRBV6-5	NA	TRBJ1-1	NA	CASRVRQVATEAFF	TGTGCCAGCAGAGTGAGACAGGTGGCCACTGAAGCTTTCTTT
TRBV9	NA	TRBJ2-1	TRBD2	CASSVDGLAVYNEQFF	TGTGCCAGCAGCGTAGATGGACTAGCAGTTTACAATGAGCAGTTCTTC
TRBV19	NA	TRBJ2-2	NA	CASSMGLVAGELFF	TGTGCCAGTAGTATGGGACTGGTCGCCGGGGAGCTGTTTTTT
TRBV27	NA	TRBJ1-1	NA	CASARFANTEAFF	TGTGCCAGCGCCAGGTTTGCGAACACTGAAGCTTTCTTT
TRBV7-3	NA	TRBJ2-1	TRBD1	CASSLLGRGRDEQFF	TGTGCCAGCAGCTTACTGGGCAGGGGGCGGGATGAGCAGTTCTTC
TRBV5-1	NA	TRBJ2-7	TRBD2	CASSYGGAYEQYF	TGCGCCAGCAGCTACGGGGGGGCCTACGAGCAGTACTTC
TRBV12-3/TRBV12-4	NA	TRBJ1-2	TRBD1	CASSSGGYGYTF	TGTGCCAGCAGTTCAGGGGGCTATGGCTACACCTTC
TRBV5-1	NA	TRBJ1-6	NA	CASSFGLQGAPLHF	TGCGCCAGCAGCTTCGGCTTACAGGGTGCACCCCTCCACTTT
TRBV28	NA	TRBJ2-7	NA	CASSLRASIRDEQYF	TGTGCCAGCAGTTTAAGGGCTAGCATCCGGGACGAGCAGTACTTC
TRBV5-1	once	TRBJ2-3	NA	CASCLQGTDTQYF	TGCGCCAGCTGTCTGCAGGGAACAGATACGCAGTATTTT
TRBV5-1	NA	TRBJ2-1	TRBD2	CASSSWASGTYNEQFF	TGCGCCAGCAGCTCATGGGCTAGCGGCACCTACAATGAGCAGTTCTTC
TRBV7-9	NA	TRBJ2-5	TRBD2	CASSRGTSGKETQYF	TGTGCCAGCAGCCGCGGGACTAGCGGGAAAGAGACCCAGTACTTC
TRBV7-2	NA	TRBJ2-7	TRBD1	CASSYGTGYREQYF	TGTGCCAGCAGCTATGGGACAGGGTATCGCGAGCAGTACTTC
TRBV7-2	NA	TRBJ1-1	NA	CASSLTRNTEAFF	TGTGCCAGCAGCTTAACCAGGAACACTGAAGCTTTCTTT
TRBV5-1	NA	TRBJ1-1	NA	CASSFRGTEAFF	TGCGCCAGCAGCTTCAGGGGCACTGAAGCTTTCTTT
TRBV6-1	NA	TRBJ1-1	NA	CASSEIGGDTEAFF	TGTGCCAGCAGTGAGATAGGAGGGGACACTGAAGCTTTCTTT
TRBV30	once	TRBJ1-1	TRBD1	CAWSYTGARGATEAFF	TGTGCCTGGAGTTATACAGGGGCCCGAGGCGCGACTGAAGCTTTCTTT
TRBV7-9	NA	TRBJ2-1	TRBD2	CASRPPAGGKSNEQFF	TGTGCCAGCAGACCCCCTGCGGGGGGGAAAAGCAATGAGCAGTTCTTC
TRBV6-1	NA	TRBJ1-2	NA	CASSENSIYGYTF	TGTGCCAGCAGTGAAAATTCCATCTATGGCTACACCTTC
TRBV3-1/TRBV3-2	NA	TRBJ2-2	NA	CASSQVLDSYTGELFF	TGTGCCAGCAGCCAAGTCCTGGACAGCTACACCGGGGAGCTGTTTTTT
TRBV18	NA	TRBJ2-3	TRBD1	CASSADRGGPDTQYF	TGTGCCAGCTCAGCGGACAGGGGCGGCCCAGATACGCAGTATTTT